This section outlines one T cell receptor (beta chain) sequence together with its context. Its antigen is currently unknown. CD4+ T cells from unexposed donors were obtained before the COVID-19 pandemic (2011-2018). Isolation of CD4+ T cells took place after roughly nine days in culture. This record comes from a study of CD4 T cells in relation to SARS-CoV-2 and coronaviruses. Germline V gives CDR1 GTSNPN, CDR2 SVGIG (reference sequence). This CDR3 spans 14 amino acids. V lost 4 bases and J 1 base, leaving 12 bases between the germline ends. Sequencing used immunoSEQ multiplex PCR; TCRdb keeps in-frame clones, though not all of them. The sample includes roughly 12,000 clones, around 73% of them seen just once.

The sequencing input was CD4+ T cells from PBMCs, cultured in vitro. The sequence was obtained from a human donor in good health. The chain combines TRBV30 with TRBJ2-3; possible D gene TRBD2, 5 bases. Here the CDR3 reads CAWNEGLGTDTQYF. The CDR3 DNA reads TGTGCCTGGAATGAGGGCTTGGGCACAGATACGCAGTATTTT.